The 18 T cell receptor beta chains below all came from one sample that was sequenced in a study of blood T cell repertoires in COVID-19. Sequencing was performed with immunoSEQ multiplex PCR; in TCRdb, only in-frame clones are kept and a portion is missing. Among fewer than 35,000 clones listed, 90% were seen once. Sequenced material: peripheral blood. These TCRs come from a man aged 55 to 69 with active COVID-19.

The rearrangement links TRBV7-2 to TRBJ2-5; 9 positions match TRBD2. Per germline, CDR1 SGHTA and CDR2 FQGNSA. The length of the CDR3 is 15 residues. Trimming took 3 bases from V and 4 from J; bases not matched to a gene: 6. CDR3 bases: TGTGCCAGCAGCTTTGGCGGGGGGGCCCGAGAGACCCAGTACTTC. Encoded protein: CASSFGGGARETQYF.

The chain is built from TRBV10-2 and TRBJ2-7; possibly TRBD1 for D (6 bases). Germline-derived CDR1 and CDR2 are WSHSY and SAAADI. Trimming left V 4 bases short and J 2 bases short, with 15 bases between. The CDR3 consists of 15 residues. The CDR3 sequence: CASSVLTGLTYEQYF. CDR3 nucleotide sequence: TGCGCCAGCAGTGTTCTAACAGGGCTTACCTACGAGCAGTACTTC.

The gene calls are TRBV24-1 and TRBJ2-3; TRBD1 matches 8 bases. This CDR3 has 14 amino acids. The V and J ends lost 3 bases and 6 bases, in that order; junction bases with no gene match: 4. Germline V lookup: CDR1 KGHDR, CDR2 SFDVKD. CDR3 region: CATSDVRGRDTQYF. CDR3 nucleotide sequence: TGTGCCACCAGTGATGTCAGGGGGCGGGATACGCAGTATTTT.

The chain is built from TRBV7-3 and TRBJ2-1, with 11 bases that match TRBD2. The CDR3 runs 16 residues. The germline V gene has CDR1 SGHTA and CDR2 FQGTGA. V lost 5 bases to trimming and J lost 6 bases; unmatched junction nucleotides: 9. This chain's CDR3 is CASSLKVAGGRNEQFF. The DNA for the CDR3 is TGTGCCAGCAGCCTAAAAGTAGCGGGGGGGCGCAATGAGCAGTTCTTC.

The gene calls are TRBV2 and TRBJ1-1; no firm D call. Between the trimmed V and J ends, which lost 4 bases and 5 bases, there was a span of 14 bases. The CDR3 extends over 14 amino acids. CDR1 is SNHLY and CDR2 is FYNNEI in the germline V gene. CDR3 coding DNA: TGTGCCAGCAGTGCCGGACGGACTGGGACTGAAGCTTTCTTT. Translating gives CASSAGRTGTEAFF.

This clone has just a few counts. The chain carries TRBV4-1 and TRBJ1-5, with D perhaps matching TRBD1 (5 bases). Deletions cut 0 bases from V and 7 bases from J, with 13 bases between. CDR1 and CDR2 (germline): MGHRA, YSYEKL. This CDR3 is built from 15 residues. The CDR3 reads CASSQDRAGGQPQHF. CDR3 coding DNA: TGCGCCAGCAGCCAAGATAGGGCGGGGGGACAGCCCCAGCATTTT.

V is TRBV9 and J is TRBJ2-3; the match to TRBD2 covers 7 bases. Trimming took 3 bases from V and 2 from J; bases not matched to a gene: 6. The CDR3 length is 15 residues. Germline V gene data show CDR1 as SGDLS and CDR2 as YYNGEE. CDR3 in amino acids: CASSARGVNTDTQYF. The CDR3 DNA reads TGTGCCAGCAGCGCCCGGGGGGTAAACACAGATACGCAGTATTTT. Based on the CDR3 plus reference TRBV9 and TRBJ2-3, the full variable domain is DSGVTQTPKHLITATGQRVTLRCSPRSGDLSVYWYQQSLDQGLQFLIQYYNGEERAKGNILERFSAQQFPDLHSELNLSSLELGDSALYFCASSARGVNTDTQYFGPGTRLTVL.

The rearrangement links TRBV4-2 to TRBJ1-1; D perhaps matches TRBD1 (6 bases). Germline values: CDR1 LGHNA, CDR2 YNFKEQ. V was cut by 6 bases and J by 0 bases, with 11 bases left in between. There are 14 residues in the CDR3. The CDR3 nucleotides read TGTGCCAGCAGTGGGACACCTATGAACACTGAAGCTTTCTTT. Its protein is CASSGTPMNTEAFF.

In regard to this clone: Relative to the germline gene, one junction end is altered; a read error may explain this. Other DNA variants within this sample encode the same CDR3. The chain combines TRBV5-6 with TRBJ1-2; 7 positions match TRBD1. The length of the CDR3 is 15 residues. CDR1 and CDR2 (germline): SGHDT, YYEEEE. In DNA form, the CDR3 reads TGTGCCAGCAGCTTATATCACCGACAGGGCTCTGGCTACACTTTC. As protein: CASSLYHRQGSGYTF.

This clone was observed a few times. As DNA, the CDR3 is TGTGCCAGCAGTCCTCTCCAAGGGGAAACTAATGAAAAACTGTTTTTT. Amino acids: CASSPLQGETNEKLFF. The genes are TRBV6-6 and TRBJ1-4; TRBD1 might be the D (5 bases). Trimming removed 5 bases at V and 1 base at J, with 14 bases between. This CDR3 is 16 amino acids long. Germline V gives CDR1 MNHNY, CDR2 SVGAGI (reference sequence).

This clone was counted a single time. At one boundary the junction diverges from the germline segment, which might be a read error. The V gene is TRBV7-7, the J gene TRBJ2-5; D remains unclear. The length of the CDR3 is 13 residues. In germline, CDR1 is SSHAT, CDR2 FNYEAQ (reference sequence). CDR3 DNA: TGTGCTAGCAGCTTAACGGTCAGGGAGACCCAGTACTTC. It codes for CASSLTVRETQYF.

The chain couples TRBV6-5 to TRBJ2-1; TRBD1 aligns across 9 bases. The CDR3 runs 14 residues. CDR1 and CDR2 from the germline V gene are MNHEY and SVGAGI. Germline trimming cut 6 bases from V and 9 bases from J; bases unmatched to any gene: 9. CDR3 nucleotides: TGTGCCAGCAGACCTATGACAGGGGGGAGTGAGCAGTTCTTC. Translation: CASRPMTGGSEQFF.

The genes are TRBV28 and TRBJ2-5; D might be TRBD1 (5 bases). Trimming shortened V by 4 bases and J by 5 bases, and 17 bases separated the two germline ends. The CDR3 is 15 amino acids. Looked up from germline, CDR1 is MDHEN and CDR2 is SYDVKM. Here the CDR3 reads CASSSLRELGETQYF. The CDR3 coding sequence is TGTGCCAGCAGTTCCCTCAGGGAATTAGGGGAGACCCAGTACTTC.

CDR3 loop: CASSLVASGGETQYF. CDR3 sequence (DNA): TGTGCCAGCAGCTTGGTTGCTAGCGGAGGCGAGACCCAGTACTTC. The rearrangement joins TRBV5-4 to TRBJ2-5; TRBD2 agrees at 7 bases. CDR1 is SGHNT and CDR2 is YYREEE in the germline V gene (reference sequence). J lost 5 bases, V lost 0 bases, and 7 bases had no gene match. CDR3 length: 15 residues. Using reference TRBV5-4 and TRBJ2-5 for the parts outside the CDR3, the full variable domain is ETGVTQSPTHLIKTRGQQVTLRCSSQSGHNTVSWYQQALGQGPQFIFQYYREEENGRGNFPPRFSGLQFPNYSSELNVNALELDDSALYLCASSLVASGGETQYFGPGTRLLVL.

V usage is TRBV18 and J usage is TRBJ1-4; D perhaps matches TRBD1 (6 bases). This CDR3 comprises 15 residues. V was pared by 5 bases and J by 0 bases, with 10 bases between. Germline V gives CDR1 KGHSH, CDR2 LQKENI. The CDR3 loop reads CASSGQSATNEKLFF. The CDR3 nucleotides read TGTGCCAGCTCAGGACAGAGTGCAACTAATGAAAAACTGTTTTTT.

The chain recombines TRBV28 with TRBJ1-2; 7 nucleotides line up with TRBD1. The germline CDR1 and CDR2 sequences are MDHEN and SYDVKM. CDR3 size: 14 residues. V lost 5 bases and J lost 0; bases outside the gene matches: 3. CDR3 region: CASSAGTANYGYTF. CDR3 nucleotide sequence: TGTGCCAGCAGTGCCGGGACAGCTAACTATGGCTACACCTTC.

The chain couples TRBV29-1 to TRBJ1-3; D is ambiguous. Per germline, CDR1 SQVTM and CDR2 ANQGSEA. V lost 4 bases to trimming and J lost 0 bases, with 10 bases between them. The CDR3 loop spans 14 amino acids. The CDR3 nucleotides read TGCAGCGTTGTTCGCGGAGACTCTGGAAACACCATATATTTT. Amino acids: CSVVRGDSGNTIYF.

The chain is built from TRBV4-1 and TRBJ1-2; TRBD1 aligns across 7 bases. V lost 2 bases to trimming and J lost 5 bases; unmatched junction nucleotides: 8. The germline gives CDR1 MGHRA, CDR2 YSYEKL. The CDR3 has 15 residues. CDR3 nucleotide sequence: TGCGCCAGCAGCCAACCCGACAGGGAGTTTTATGGCTACACCTTC. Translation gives CASSQPDREFYGYTF.